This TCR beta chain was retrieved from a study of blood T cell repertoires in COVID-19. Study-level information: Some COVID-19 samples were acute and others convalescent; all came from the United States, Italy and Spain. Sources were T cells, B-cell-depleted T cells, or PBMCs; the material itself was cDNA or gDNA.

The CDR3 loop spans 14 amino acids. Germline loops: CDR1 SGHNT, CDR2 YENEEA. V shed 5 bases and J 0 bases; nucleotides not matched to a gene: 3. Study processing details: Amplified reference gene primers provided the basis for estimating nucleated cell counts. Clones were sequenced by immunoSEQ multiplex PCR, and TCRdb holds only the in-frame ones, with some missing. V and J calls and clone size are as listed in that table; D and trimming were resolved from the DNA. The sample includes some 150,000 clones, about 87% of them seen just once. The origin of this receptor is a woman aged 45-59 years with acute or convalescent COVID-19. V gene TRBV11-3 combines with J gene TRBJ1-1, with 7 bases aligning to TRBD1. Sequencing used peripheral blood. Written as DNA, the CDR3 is TGTGCCAGCAGCCCCGGGACAGTGAACACTGAAGCTTTCTTT. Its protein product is CASSPGTVNTEAFF.